Listed here are 2 T cell receptor beta chains from one sample, sequenced in a study of T cells after yellow fever vaccination. TCRdb passed the 5' RACE reads through MiXCR, listing each CDR3 protein once. The table includes around 320,000 distinct CDR3 sequences, over 8.5% detected once. The source material was CD4+ T cells sorted from PBMCs, sampled 45 days after the yellow fever booster vaccination. These TCRs come from a man younger than 35 who received the YFV17D yellow fever vaccine.

The chain joins TRBV18 to TRBJ2-3; 7 positions match TRBD2. The CDR3 has 15 amino acids. Per the germline V gene, CDR1 is KGHSH and CDR2 is LQKENI. After removal of 3 bases from V and 0 bases from J, the junction contained 3 bases not matched to a gene. The CDR3 loop is CASSPGRASTDTQYF. CDR3 nucleotides: TGTGCCAGCTCACCGGGGAGGGCCAGCACAGATACGCAGTATTTT.

The chain links TRBV3-1 to TRBJ1-1; the D gene is possibly TRBD1 (6 bases). V lost 6 bases and J lost 1, with 15 bases in between. CDR1 LGHDT and CDR2 YNNKEL come from the germline V gene (reference sequence). The CDR3 is 15 residues long. The CDR3 is CASRKKTGGNTEAFF. The DNA for the CDR3 is TGTGCCAGCAGGAAGAAGACAGGAGGGAACACTGAAGCTTTCTTT. Full variable domain (missing parts from reference TRBV3-1 and TRBJ1-1): DTAVSQTPKYLVTQMGNDKSIKCEQNLGHDTMYWYKQDSKKFLKIMFSYNNKELIINETVPNRFSPKSPDKAHLNLHINSLELGDSAVYFCASRKKTGGNTEAFFGQGTRLTVV.